This TCR beta chain was sequenced for a study of T-cell memory formation after mild COVID-19. This clonotype was detected only a few times. The antigen is undetermined. Study-wide results and caveats: The authors did not confirm SARS-CoV-2 specificity of second-wave clones peaking day 37. Cross-reactive memory appears to have joined, as suggested by some responding clones showing up in pre-infection memory. Among contracting clones, CD4+ were mainly CM/EM and CD8+ enriched in EMRA.

TCRdb called the 5' RACE reads again in MiXCR, with one record for every CDR3 protein. The sample lists 500,000 to 650,000 distinct CDR3 sequences; roughly 21% were seen once. This TCR was sampled from an adult woman who had mild COVID-19 (a few samples of this study predate the infection). Cell type and time point are not known. Material for sequencing was PBMCs or a T cell subset sorted from them (not recorded which).

The CDR3 loop is CASSYNAGSEQYF. The CDR3 DNA reads as TGTGCCAGCAGCTACAATGCGGGGTCCGAGCAGTACTTC. The chain joins TRBV5-6 to TRBJ2-7, with D perhaps matching TRBD2 (6 bases). The CDR3 totals 13 residues. V was cut by 3 bases and J by 6 bases, with 13 bases left in between. CDR1 and CDR2 from the germline V gene are SGHDT and YYEEEE.